These T cell receptor beta chains were read from a single sample in a study of spatial heterogeneity in lung cancer. Via MiXCR, TCRdb re-called the 5' RACE reads, giving one row per CDR3 protein. The repertoire has approximately 44,000 distinct CDR3 sequences, roughly an eighth of them found once; the top ten carry 55% to 70%. The sequences come from PBMCs, collected at surgery. Receptor source: a male donor with early-stage non-small cell lung cancer. CDR3s include the opening cysteine and the closing phenylalanine or tryptophan. D genes are given only for firm matches. Clone size is given for some rows only: seen once, a few or many times, or a class if the clone is expanded.

clone size	V gene	J gene	D gene	CDR3 DNA	CDR3 protein
many	TRBV4-1	TRBJ1-2	-	TGCGCCAGCAGCCAAGATTCAGGGTCCGCCTATGGCTACACCTTC	CASSQDSGSAYGYTF
-	TRBV12-3/TRBV12-4	TRBJ2-1	-	TGTGCCAGCAGTTCCGGAAACAATGAGCAGTTCTTC	CASSSGNNEQFF
few	TRBV7-8	TRBJ2-1	-	TGTGCCAGCAGCCCCCGCGGTAGCCGAGCGTGGCAGTTCTTC	CASSPRGSRAWQFF
few	TRBV28	TRBJ2-2	-	TGTGCCAGCAGTTTATCCAGGGGTTACACCGGGGAGCTGTTTTTT	CASSLSRGYTGELFF
few	TRBV20-1	TRBJ2-1	TRBD2	TGCAGTGCTAGAGATCACGGAGGGAGGGCCTCTTCAATCAATGAGCAGTTCTTC	CSARDHGGRASSINEQFF
-	TRBV11-3	TRBJ2-5	-	TGTGCCAGCAGCTTAGGCTCCCTGGGGACCCAGTACTTC	CASSLGSLGTQYF
many	TRBV10-2	TRBJ1-2	-	TGCGCCAGCAGTGAGCCGTCCCGGGCCCGTTATGGCTACACCTTC	CASSEPSRARYGYTF
-	TRBV27	TRBJ2-3	-	TGTGCCAGCAGTTCGGGACTGTTCACAGATACGCAGTATTTT	CASSSGLFTDTQYF
-	TRBV7-2	TRBJ1-5	TRBD1	TGTGCCAGCAGCGACAGGGTCTCCAATCAGCCCCAGCATTTT	CASSDRVSNQPQHF
-	TRBV11-2	TRBJ2-7	TRBD1	TGTGCCAGCAGCCAACGACCGGGACAGGGCTCTAACGAGCAGTACTTC	CASSQRPGQGSNEQYF
-	TRBV15	TRBJ1-4	-	TGTGCCACCAGCAGTGGGGGGGCGGGTGAAAAACTGTTTTTT	CATSSGGAGEKLFF
-	TRBV5-1	TRBJ2-5	-	TGCGCCAGCAGCCCAAACCAAGAGACCCAGTACTTC	CASSPNQETQYF
-	TRBV18	TRBJ1-1	-	TGTGCCAGCTCACCAGTACAAGAACACACTGAAGCTTTCTTT	CASSPVQEHTEAFF
many	TRBV11-3	TRBJ2-1	TRBD2	TGTGCCAGCAGCTTGGGCGGGAGAGGCAATGAGCAGTTCTTC	CASSLGGRGNEQFF
few	TRBV7-8	TRBJ1-2	-	TGTGCCAGCAGCTTAGAGAGACAGTATGGCTACACCTTC	CASSLERQYGYTF
few	TRBV28	TRBJ1-4	-	TGTGCCAGCAGTTTTCCCTTGCCGGGGGTCGACGAAAAACTGTTTTTT	CASSFPLPGVDEKLFF
few	TRBV6-1	TRBJ1-6	-	TGTGCCAGCAGTGAACTAGTTACCTCCTACTATTCACCCCTCCACTTT	CASSELVTSYYSPLHF
few	TRBV5-5	TRBJ2-5	-	TGTGCCAGCAGCCCTGAAGGGGAGATGGGCGAGACCCAGTACTTC	CASSPEGEMGETQYF
few	TRBV6-1	TRBJ1-6	TRBD1	TGTGCCAGCAGTAAGACAGGGGACAATTCACCCCTCCACTTT	CASSKTGDNSPLHF
few	TRBV20-1	TRBJ2-2	-	TGCAGTGCTAGAGATCGAGCCCTGAACACCGGGGAGCTGTTTTTT	CSARDRALNTGELFF
-	TRBV25-1	TRBJ2-5	-	TGTGCCAGCTACCAAGAGACCCAGTACTTC	CASYQETQYF
-	TRBV12-3/TRBV12-4	TRBJ2-2	TRBD1	TGTGCCAGCCGGGGACAGGGGAACACCGGGGAGCTGTTTTTT	CASRGQGNTGELFF
-	TRBV12-3/TRBV12-4	TRBJ2-7	-	TGTGCCAGCAGCCCACACGTTGCTGGAGAGCAGTACTTC	CASSPHVAGEQYF
few	TRBV2	TRBJ2-1	TRBD2	TGTGCCAGCAGTGTTCGACTAGCACAGTTCTTC	CASSVRLAQFF
few	TRBV2	TRBJ2-4	-	TGTGCCAGCAGTGAGGAGGGGCGCATTCAGTACTTC	CASSEEGRIQYF
many	TRBV28	TRBJ2-3	-	TGTGCCAGCAGTTTGTCAGAGACAGATACGCAGTATTTT	CASSLSETDTQYF
many	TRBV7-9	TRBJ1-1	-	TGTGCCAGCAAACCGAAGGGTTTCTTT	CASKPKGFF